Listed below are T cell receptor beta chains from one sample, sequenced in a study of T cell responses to AZD1222 COVID-19 vaccine. This table comes from immunoSEQ multiplex PCR, and its TCRdb copy is limited to in-frame clones, with some not included. The sample includes more than 95,000 clones, about 89% of them seen just once. The sample here was peripheral blood, taken on day 0 of MenACWY control vaccination. The receptors shown here come from an adult in good health. Both conserved end residues are part of each CDR3. Each record gives: CDR3 DNA, CDR3 protein, clone size, D gene, J gene, CDR3 length, V gene. The D gene is left open where the match is weak. A clone size is listed for some rows: how often the clone was seen (once, few, many), or a class if it is expanded.

cdr3_nt: TGTGCCAGCAGTGAAGGCAGTAACTATGGCTACACCTTC; cdr3_aa: CASSEGSNYGYTF; clone_size: .; d_call: .; j_call: TRBJ1-2; cdr3_length: 13; v_call: TRBV25-1
cdr3_nt: TGTGCCAGCAGCACGGGACAGCTTTACGAGCAGTACTTC; cdr3_aa: CASSTGQLYEQYF; clone_size: .; d_call: TRBD1; j_call: TRBJ2-7; cdr3_length: 13; v_call: TRBV12-3/TRBV12-4
cdr3_nt: TGCGCCAGCAGCCAAGGGACAGCAAATTCACCCCTCCACTTT; cdr3_aa: CASSQGTANSPLHF; clone_size: .; d_call: .; j_call: TRBJ1-6; cdr3_length: 14; v_call: TRBV4-1
cdr3_nt: TGTGCCACCAGCATCCTGGGAGCCGCAGATACGCAGTATTTT; cdr3_aa: CATSILGAADTQYF; clone_size: .; d_call: .; j_call: TRBJ2-3; cdr3_length: 14; v_call: TRBV15
cdr3_nt: TGTGCCATCACCAGTGGCCGCGGAACCTACTACGAGCAGTACTTC; cdr3_aa: CAITSGRGTYYEQYF; clone_size: .; d_call: .; j_call: TRBJ2-7; cdr3_length: 15; v_call: TRBV10-3
cdr3_nt: TGTGCCAGCAGCTTAGATCCGACATCCCAGAACACCGGGGAGCTGTTTTTT; cdr3_aa: CASSLDPTSQNTGELFF; clone_size: .; d_call: .; j_call: TRBJ2-2; cdr3_length: 17; v_call: TRBV11-3
cdr3_nt: TGTGCCAGCAGGGATGCGAGCTCCTACGAGCAGTACTTC; cdr3_aa: CASRDASSYEQYF; clone_size: .; d_call: .; j_call: TRBJ2-7; cdr3_length: 13; v_call: TRBV28
cdr3_nt: TGTGCCAGCAGTTATTTAGCAGGAAGTAACTATGGCTACACCTTC; cdr3_aa: CASSYLAGSNYGYTF; clone_size: .; d_call: .; j_call: TRBJ1-2; cdr3_length: 15; v_call: TRBV6-5
cdr3_nt: TGTGCCAGCAGCTTGGACAGGCGAGGGGAGACCCAGTACTTC; cdr3_aa: CASSLDRRGETQYF; clone_size: .; d_call: TRBD1; j_call: TRBJ2-5; cdr3_length: 14; v_call: TRBV13
cdr3_nt: TGTGCCAGAAGCAGGGACAGGGGGCCCACTGAAGCTTTCTTT; cdr3_aa: CARSRDRGPTEAFF; clone_size: .; d_call: TRBD1; j_call: TRBJ1-1; cdr3_length: 14; v_call: TRBV5-3
cdr3_nt: TGTGCCACCAGTGATTACTTGTACAATGAGCAGTTCTTC; cdr3_aa: CATSDYLYNEQFF; clone_size: .; d_call: .; j_call: TRBJ2-1; cdr3_length: 13; v_call: TRBV24-1
cdr3_nt: TGTGCCAGTAGTATATCCCGAACGGGCTACGAGCAGTACTTC; cdr3_aa: CASSISRTGYEQYF; clone_size: few; d_call: .; j_call: TRBJ2-7; cdr3_length: 14; v_call: TRBV19
cdr3_nt: TGTGCCAGCTGGGCGGGAGTGGTAGATACGCAGTATTTT; cdr3_aa: CASWAGVVDTQYF; clone_size: .; d_call: TRBD2; j_call: TRBJ2-3; cdr3_length: 13; v_call: TRBV6-5
cdr3_nt: TGTGCCAGCAGCTTAGAGGGACTAGCCTACGAGCAGTACTTC; cdr3_aa: CASSLEGLAYEQYF; clone_size: .; d_call: TRBD2; j_call: TRBJ2-7; cdr3_length: 14; v_call: TRBV7-9
cdr3_nt: TGTGCCAGCAGCGCAGAGGACATGCTCTATGGCTACACCTTC; cdr3_aa: CASSAEDMLYGYTF; clone_size: .; d_call: .; j_call: TRBJ1-2; cdr3_length: 14; v_call: TRBV9
cdr3_nt: TGTGCCAGCAGTCGTCTTAAGGGTAATGAAAAACTGTTTTTT; cdr3_aa: CASSRLKGNEKLFF; clone_size: once; d_call: .; j_call: TRBJ1-4; cdr3_length: 14; v_call: TRBV27
cdr3_nt: TGCAGCGTCGGACAGTCCAGGGACTATGGCTACACCTTC; cdr3_aa: CSVGQSRDYGYTF; clone_size: .; d_call: .; j_call: TRBJ1-2; cdr3_length: 13; v_call: TRBV29-1
cdr3_nt: TGTGCCAGCAGTGAAACCTCCGGCTCCTACAATGAGCAGTTCTTC; cdr3_aa: CASSETSGSYNEQFF; clone_size: few; d_call: .; j_call: TRBJ2-1; cdr3_length: 15; v_call: TRBV6-1
cdr3_nt: TGTGCCAGTAAACCTACAGGGGGCGCCGGGGAACTGTTTTTT; cdr3_aa: CASKPTGGAGELFF; clone_size: .; d_call: TRBD1; j_call: TRBJ1-4; cdr3_length: 14; v_call: TRBV6-5
cdr3_nt: TGTGCCAGCAGTGTCTCCCCAGGGCGGGGAAACACCATATATTTT; cdr3_aa: CASSVSPGRGNTIYF; clone_size: .; d_call: .; j_call: TRBJ1-3; cdr3_length: 15; v_call: TRBV2
cdr3_nt: TGCGCCAGCAGCCCCCAAGCGGGAGGGCTAGTGTATGAGCAGTTCTTC; cdr3_aa: CASSPQAGGLVYEQFF; clone_size: .; d_call: TRBD2; j_call: TRBJ2-1; cdr3_length: 16; v_call: TRBV5-1
cdr3_nt: TGTGCCAGCTCACCACGACTAGCGGGAGTTGTCGGGGAGCTGTTTTTT; cdr3_aa: CASSPRLAGVVGELFF; clone_size: .; d_call: TRBD2; j_call: TRBJ2-2; cdr3_length: 16; v_call: TRBV18
cdr3_nt: TGTGCCAGCAGTTCCGGGACAGGGTTGAGTGGCTACACCTTC; cdr3_aa: CASSSGTGLSGYTF; clone_size: .; d_call: TRBD1; j_call: TRBJ1-2; cdr3_length: 14; v_call: TRBV27
cdr3_nt: TGTGCCAGCAGCATACGGACTAGCGGGACAGATACGCAGTATTTT; cdr3_aa: CASSIRTSGTDTQYF; clone_size: .; d_call: TRBD2; j_call: TRBJ2-3; cdr3_length: 15; v_call: TRBV9
cdr3_nt: TGTGCCAGTAGTATAGATGTGGGTTACTCCTACAATGAGCAGTTCTTC; cdr3_aa: CASSIDVGYSYNEQFF; clone_size: .; d_call: .; j_call: TRBJ2-1; cdr3_length: 16; v_call: TRBV19
cdr3_nt: TGTGCCAGTAGGACAGACTCCTACGAGCAGTACTTC; cdr3_aa: CASRTDSYEQYF; clone_size: .; d_call: .; j_call: TRBJ2-7; cdr3_length: 12; v_call: TRBV2
cdr3_nt: TGTGCCAGCAGTTTAGTTGGGGGAGATACGCAGTATTTT; cdr3_aa: CASSLVGGDTQYF; clone_size: .; d_call: .; j_call: TRBJ2-3; cdr3_length: 13; v_call: TRBV28
cdr3_nt: TGTGCCAGCAGCACTAGCGGTCAAGAGACCCAGTACTTC; cdr3_aa: CASSTSGQETQYF; clone_size: .; d_call: TRBD2; j_call: TRBJ2-5; cdr3_length: 13; v_call: TRBV11-3
cdr3_nt: TGTGCCAGCAGTTCGACGGGACTAGCGGTATTCGAGCAGTACTTC; cdr3_aa: CASSSTGLAVFEQYF; clone_size: .; d_call: TRBD2; j_call: TRBJ2-7; cdr3_length: 15; v_call: TRBV6-1
cdr3_nt: TGTGCCAGCAGCCTGGGGTGGTTCACAGATACGCAGTATTTT; cdr3_aa: CASSLGWFTDTQYF; clone_size: .; d_call: .; j_call: TRBJ2-3; cdr3_length: 14; v_call: TRBV7-2
cdr3_nt: TGTGCCAGCAGTGCAGGGATTAAGCCTGGTTACACTGAAGCTTTCTTT; cdr3_aa: CASSAGIKPGYTEAFF; clone_size: .; d_call: .; j_call: TRBJ1-1; cdr3_length: 16; v_call: TRBV2
cdr3_nt: TGTGCCAGCAGCCGGACAGGGGGGAGCACAGATACGCAGTATTTT; cdr3_aa: CASSRTGGSTDTQYF; clone_size: .; d_call: TRBD1; j_call: TRBJ2-3; cdr3_length: 15; v_call: TRBV6-5
cdr3_nt: TGCGCCAGCAGTTTAATACAGGGGTATGGCTACACCTTC; cdr3_aa: CASSLIQGYGYTF; clone_size: .; d_call: TRBD1; j_call: TRBJ1-2; cdr3_length: 13; v_call: TRBV5-1
cdr3_nt: TGTGCCAGCAGTTACGGGGACTTCCCATCCCAAGAGACCCAGTACTTC; cdr3_aa: CASSYGDFPSQETQYF; clone_size: .; d_call: .; j_call: TRBJ2-5; cdr3_length: 16; v_call: TRBV6-5
cdr3_nt: TGTGCCAGCAGCTTATTAGCGTCTGGACCCGGGCTCCACTCCTACGAGCAGTACTTC; cdr3_aa: CASSLLASGPGLHSYEQYF; clone_size: .; d_call: .; j_call: TRBJ2-7; cdr3_length: 19; v_call: TRBV7-6
cdr3_nt: TGTGCCTGGAGTGTGAAAACTAGCCCAAACAACAATGAGCAGTTCTTC; cdr3_aa: CAWSVKTSPNNNEQFF; clone_size: .; d_call: .; j_call: TRBJ2-1; cdr3_length: 16; v_call: TRBV30
cdr3_nt: TGTGCCATCAGAGGCACGGGCCAGACCTACGAGCAGTACTTC; cdr3_aa: CAIRGTGQTYEQYF; clone_size: .; d_call: .; j_call: TRBJ2-7; cdr3_length: 14; v_call: TRBV10-3
cdr3_nt: TGCGCCAGCAGCCTGGCAAGGGCTCCCTACGAGCAGTACTTC; cdr3_aa: CASSLARAPYEQYF; clone_size: once; d_call: .; j_call: TRBJ2-7; cdr3_length: 14; v_call: TRBV10-1
cdr3_nt: TGTGCCAGTAGTACCCTCGGGACTAGCCAGTTCATCGAGCAGTTCTTC; cdr3_aa: CASSTLGTSQFIEQFF; clone_size: .; d_call: TRBD2; j_call: TRBJ2-1; cdr3_length: 16; v_call: TRBV19
cdr3_nt: TGTGCCAGCAGTTTAACAGCCTGGGGCACAGATACGCAGTATTTT; cdr3_aa: CASSLTAWGTDTQYF; clone_size: .; d_call: .; j_call: TRBJ2-3; cdr3_length: 15; v_call: TRBV27